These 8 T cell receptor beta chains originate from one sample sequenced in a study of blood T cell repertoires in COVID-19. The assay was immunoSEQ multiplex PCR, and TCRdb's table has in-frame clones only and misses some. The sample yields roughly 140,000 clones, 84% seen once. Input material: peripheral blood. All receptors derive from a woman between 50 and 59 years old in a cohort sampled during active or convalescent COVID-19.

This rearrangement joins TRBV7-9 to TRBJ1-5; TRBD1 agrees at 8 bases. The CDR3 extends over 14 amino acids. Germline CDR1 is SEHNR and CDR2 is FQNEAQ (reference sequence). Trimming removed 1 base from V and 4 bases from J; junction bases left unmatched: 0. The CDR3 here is CASSLDRGNQPQHF. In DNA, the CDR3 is TGTGCCAGCAGCTTAGACAGGGGGAATCAGCCCCAGCATTTT.

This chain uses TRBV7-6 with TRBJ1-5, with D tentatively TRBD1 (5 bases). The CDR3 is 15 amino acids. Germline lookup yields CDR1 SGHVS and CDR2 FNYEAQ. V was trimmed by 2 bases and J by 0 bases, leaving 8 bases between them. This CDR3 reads CASSLSGFSNQPQHF. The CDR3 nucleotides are TGTGCCAGCAGCTTATCAGGGTTTAGCAATCAGCCCCAGCATTTT.

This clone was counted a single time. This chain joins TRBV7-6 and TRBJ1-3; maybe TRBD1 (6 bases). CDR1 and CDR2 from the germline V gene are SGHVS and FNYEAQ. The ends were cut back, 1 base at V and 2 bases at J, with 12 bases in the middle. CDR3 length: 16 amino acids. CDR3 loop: CASSLGQERPGNTIYF. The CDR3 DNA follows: TGTGCCAGCAGCTTAGGACAGGAGAGACCTGGAAACACCATATATTTT.

The CDR3 loop is CASSHRPTSPDQETQYF. The CDR3 DNA sequence: TGCGCCAGCAGCCACAGACCGACTAGCCCAGACCAAGAGACCCAGTACTTC. The chain employs TRBV4-1 and TRBJ2-5; TRBD2 aligns across 7 bases. Germline CDR1 and CDR2: MGHRA and YSYEKL. This CDR3 comprises 17 residues. V was clipped by 3 bases and J by 0 bases; unmatched bases: 10.

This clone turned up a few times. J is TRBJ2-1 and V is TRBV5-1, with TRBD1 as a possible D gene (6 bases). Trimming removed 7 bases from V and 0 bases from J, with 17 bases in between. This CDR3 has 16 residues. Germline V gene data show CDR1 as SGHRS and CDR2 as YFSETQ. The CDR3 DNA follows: TGCGCCAGCTCCAGCTTTCAGGGGAGCTCCTACAATGAGCAGTTCTTC. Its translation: CASSSFQGSSYNEQFF.

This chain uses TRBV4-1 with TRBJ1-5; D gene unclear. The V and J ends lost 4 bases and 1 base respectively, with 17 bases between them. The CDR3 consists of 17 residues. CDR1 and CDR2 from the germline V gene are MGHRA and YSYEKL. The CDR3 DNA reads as TGCGCCAGCAGCCGGTATTTGTGGGAGTTGAGCAATCAGCCCCAGCATTTT. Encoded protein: CASSRYLWELSNQPQHF.

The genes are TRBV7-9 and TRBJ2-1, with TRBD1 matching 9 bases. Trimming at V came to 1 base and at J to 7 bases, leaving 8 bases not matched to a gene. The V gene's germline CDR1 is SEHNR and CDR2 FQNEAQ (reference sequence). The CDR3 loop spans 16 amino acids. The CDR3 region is CASSLGDTGGRNEQFF. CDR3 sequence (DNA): TGTGCCAGCAGCTTAGGTGATACAGGGGGCAGGAATGAGCAGTTCTTC.

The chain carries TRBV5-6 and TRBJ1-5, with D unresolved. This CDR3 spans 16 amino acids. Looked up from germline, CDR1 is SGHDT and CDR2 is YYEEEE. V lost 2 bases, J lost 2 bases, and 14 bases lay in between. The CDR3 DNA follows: TGTGCCAGCAGCTTTTTCACCCTATCTGGCAATCAGCCCCAGCATTTT. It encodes CASSFFTLSGNQPQHF.